These 17 T cell receptor beta chains came from one sample sequenced in a study of TIL therapy for anti-PD-1-resistant metastatic lung cancer. Time point denoted: pre-treatment sample, taken before nivolumab and TIL therapy. This was the immunoSEQ v3 assay. Sequenced by immunoSEQ multiplex PCR; TCRdb stores in-frame clones only, minus some. The data show tens of thousands of clones, with 73% seen just once and approximately 6% held by the top ten. The input for sequencing was blood, taken at baseline. The source is a person aged 30 to 80 with non-small cell lung cancer.

The CDR3 sequence: CAWSVQLAGTNEQFF. Written as DNA, the CDR3 is TGTGCCTGGAGTGTACAACTAGCGGGTACCAATGAGCAGTTCTTC. V usage is TRBV30 and J usage is TRBJ2-1; TRBD2 aligns across 9 bases. The junction had 6 bases not matched to a gene; V was cut back by 0 bases and J by 6 bases. This CDR3 comprises 15 residues. Germline V gene lookup returns CDR1 GTSNPN and CDR2 SVGIG (reference sequence).

This clone came up a few times. The V call is TRBV4-1, the J call TRBJ1-6, with TRBD1 as a possible D gene (5 bases). The ends were cut back, 4 bases at V and 9 bases at J, with 22 bases in the middle. The CDR3 runs 17 residues. The germline V gene has CDR1 MGHRA and CDR2 YSYEKL. This CDR3 reads CASSPTRDRWWTSPLHF. CDR3 DNA: TGCGCCAGCAGCCCCACCCGGGACCGCTGGTGGACTTCACCCCTCCACTTT.

The J gene is TRBJ1-5, the V gene TRBV5-5, with 10 bases that match TRBD1. The length of the CDR3 is 14 residues. Unmatched junction bases numbered 5, after V lost 7 bases and J lost 4 bases. Germline CDR1 reads SGHKS; CDR2 reads YYEKEE (reference sequence). The CDR3 coding sequence is TGTGCCAGCCGCGGACAGGGGGATAATCAGCCCCAGCATTTT. Protein: CASRGQGDNQPQHF.

The chain links TRBV5-1 to TRBJ2-2; D gene uncertain. CDR1 is SGHRS and CDR2 is YFSETQ in the germline V gene. This CDR3 has 15 residues. V was pared by 5 bases and J by 7 bases, with 18 bases between. CDR3 protein: CASSETPKKGGELFF. The DNA of the CDR3 is TGCGCCAGCAGTGAGACTCCCAAAAAAGGCGGGGAGCTGTTTTTT.

The chain links TRBV5-1 to TRBJ2-3; TRBD2 aligns across 11 bases. CDR1 and CDR2 from the germline V gene are SGHRS and YFSETQ. V lost 3 bases and J lost 3; bases outside the gene matches: 3. The CDR3 contains 15 residues. The CDR3 is CASSSGLAETDTQYF. For the CDR3, the DNA is TGCGCCAGCAGCTCGGGACTAGCGGAGACAGATACGCAGTATTTT.

This clone has just a few counts. The V call is TRBV6-4, the J call TRBJ1-1; D not resolved. The CDR3 extends over 13 amino acids. Deletions cut 5 bases from V and 1 base from J, with 8 bases between. The germline gives CDR1 MRHNA, CDR2 SNTAGT. The CDR3 protein is CASSSQPNTEAFF. In DNA, the CDR3 is TGTGCCAGCAGTTCACAGCCGAACACTGAAGCTTTCTTT.

The CDR3 here is CSVETGEPYEQYF. Written as DNA, the CDR3 is TGCAGCGTCGAGACAGGGGAACCCTACGAGCAGTACTTC. The V gene is TRBV29-1, the J gene TRBJ2-5, with TRBD1 matching 8 bases. Matching the DNA end better, TRBJ2-7 makes the J call doubtful. CDR1 and CDR2 from the germline V gene are SQVTM and ANQGSEA. The CDR3 spans 13 residues.

This chain connects TRBV28 to TRBJ1-3, with D possibly being TRBD1 (5 bases). Germline V gene data show CDR1 as MDHEN and CDR2 as SYDVKM. V shed 5 bases and J shed 7 bases, with 9 bases lying between them. The CDR3 consists of 12 residues. The CDR3 loop reads CASSGAVNTIYF. The CDR3 DNA follows: TGTGCCAGCAGTGGGGCGGTGAACACCATATATTTT.

J is TRBJ2-1 and V is TRBV4-2; D assignment may be TRBD1 or TRBD2 (5 bases each). Germline CDR1 and CDR2: LGHNA and YNFKEQ. Trimming cost V 4 bases and J 10 bases, with 17 bases left between them. The CDR3 length is 14 residues. The CDR3 coding sequence is TGTGCCAGCAGCCGAGCTAGAGGGGAGCGCGAGCAGTTCTTC. Protein sequence: CASSRARGEREQFF.

This chain connects TRBV5-4 to TRBJ2-3, with 8 bases lining up with TRBD2. With V trimmed by 5 bases and J by 3 bases, 14 bases remained unmatched. The CDR3 has 17 amino acids. CDR1 and CDR2 from the germline V gene are SGHNT and YYREEE (reference sequence). CDR3 sequence reads: CASRRLVGRAGTDTQYF. The CDR3 coding sequence is TGTGCCAGCAGGCGTTTGGTCGGGAGGGCCGGGACAGATACGCAGTATTTT.

The chain combines TRBV9 with TRBJ2-5; 9 bases are a match to TRBD1. CDR1 and CDR2 from the germline V gene are SGDLS and YYNGEE. V gave up 3 bases and J gave up 5 bases; unmatched junction bases: 11. The CDR3 has 16 amino acids. The CDR3 loop is CASSEYPGQGAETQYF. As DNA, the CDR3 is TGTGCCAGCAGCGAATATCCGGGACAGGGAGCTGAGACCCAGTACTTC.

V is TRBV28 and J is TRBJ1-2; possibly TRBD1 for D (6 bases). Germline assignment: CDR1 MDHEN and CDR2 SYDVKM. The CDR3 covers 15 residues. V was trimmed by 7 bases and J by 5 bases, leaving 20 bases between them. CDR3 nucleotide sequence: TGTGCCAGCACCCGATCCGGGGGGGGCGCTTATGGCTACACCTTC. Protein sequence: CASTRSGGGAYGYTF.

The chain recombines TRBV19 with TRBJ1-6; possibly TRBD1 for D (6 bases). This CDR3 spans 15 amino acids. Germline lookup yields CDR1 LNHDA and CDR2 SQIVND (reference sequence). Trimming took off 4 bases at V and 9 bases at J, with 16 bases between the two ends. The CDR3 reads CASSSRDNGFSPLHF. CDR3 DNA sequence: TGTGCCAGTAGTAGCCGGGACAATGGGTTTTCACCCCTCCACTTT.

A single count supports this clone. The V gene is TRBV7-9, the J gene TRBJ2-7, with TRBD2 matching over 7 bases. The CDR3 is 17 residues long. Germline V gives CDR1 SEHNR, CDR2 FQNEAQ (reference sequence). The V and J ends lost 5 bases and 4 bases, in that order; junction bases with no gene match: 17. The CDR3 DNA reads TGTGCCAGCAGCCCTCCCCGGAGGCGGGAGTCCTCATACGAGCAGTACTTC. Protein product: CASSPPRRRESSYEQYF.

In this sample, this clone turned up once. V and J are TRBV19 and TRBJ2-1; TRBD2 might be the D (5 bases). Per germline, CDR1 LNHDA and CDR2 SQIVND (reference sequence). The V end lost 4 bases, the J end lost 0 bases, and 22 bases lay between the germline ends. This CDR3 region has 19 residues. CDR3 sequence (DNA): TGTGCCAGTAGTACCCAGTTCGCACGGCGGGCTCCCTCCTACAATGAGCAGTTCTTC. Translated: CASSTQFARRAPSYNEQFF.

With respect to this clone: The sample contains more than one DNA sequence encoding this CDR3. The genes are TRBV20-1 and TRBJ2-5; D gene unclear. V lost 2 bases and J lost 4, with 2 bases in between. The CDR3 totals 10 residues. Germline CDR1 and CDR2: DFQATT and SNEGSKA (reference sequence). The CDR3 here is CSARLETQYF. The DNA for the CDR3 is TGCAGTGCTAGATTAGAGACCCAGTACTTC.

The DNA for the CDR3 is TGCGCCAGCAGCCCCGACAGGGCCTACGAGCAGTACTTC. Translated, it gives CASSPDRAYEQYF. The chain employs TRBV5-1 and TRBJ2-7; 7 bases align to TRBD1. The trim removed 4 bases at V and 2 bases at J, leaving 3 bases unmatched. Looked up from germline, CDR1 is SGHRS and CDR2 is YFSETQ. The CDR3 consists of 13 residues.